This TCR beta chain was retrieved from a study of T cell responses to AZD1222 COVID-19 vaccine. Only in-frame clones appear in the TCRdb table, and some are missing; sequencing was by immunoSEQ multiplex PCR. Of about 120,000 clones listed, around 93% are singletons. Trimming shortened V by 4 bases and J by 2 bases, and 13 bases separated the two germline ends. Germline V gene data show CDR1 as LGHDT and CDR2 as YNNKEL (reference sequence). The CDR3 loop spans 15 amino acids. V gene TRBV3-1 (or the pseudogene TRBV3-2) combines with J gene TRBJ2-3; D assignment may be TRBD1 or TRBD2 (6 bases each). The TCR sequence derives from an adult who received the AZD1222 COVID-19 vaccine. The sample consisted of peripheral blood, taken 28 days after the second AZD1222 dose. The chain's CDR3 is CASSLRGATTDTQYF. The CDR3 DNA is TGTGCCAGCAGCCTAAGGGGGGCGACCACAGATACGCAGTATTTT.